A selection of T cell receptor beta chains follows, all from one sample in a study of CD8 T cells in Susac syndrome. TCRdb used MiXCR to reprocess the immunoSEQ multiplex PCR reads, holding one entry per CDR3 protein. In the table there are about 100,000 distinct CDR3 sequences, about 96% of which are singletons. The sequencing input was CD8+ T cells from PBMCs. The origin of the receptors is a human donor with Susac syndrome. Both conserved end residues are part of each CDR3. A D gene is named only where the DNA matches it firmly. Clone size is shown for a subset of rows, as once, few, many or a class of expanded clone.

>-|TRBV29-1|13|-|TRBJ2-1
CSVEDPTANEQFF
TGCAGCGTTGAAGATCCTACCGCCAATGAGCAGTTCTTC
>-|TRBV9|14|-|TRBJ2-7
CASSVGGDSYEQYF
TGTGCCAGCAGCGTAGGGGGGGACTCCTACGAGCAGTACTTC
>-|TRBV5-6|20|-|TRBJ1-1
CASSLFPSWYFTGPNTEAFF
TGTGCCAGCAGCTTGTTCCCCTCTTGGTACTTTACGGGACCAAACACTGAAGCTTTCTTT
>-|TRBV7-2|14|once|TRBJ2-3
CASSRRGETDTQYF
TGTGCCAGCAGCCGGAGGGGGGAAACAGATACGCAGTATTTT
>-|TRBV12-3/TRBV12-4|11|-|TRBJ1-1
CASSRGVEAFF
TGTGCCAGCAGTAGGGGGGTTGAAGCTTTCTTT
>TRBD2|TRBV29-1|13|-|TRBJ2-2
CSVPGLKPGELFF
TGCAGCGTCCCGGGACTAAAGCCCGGGGAGCTGTTTTTT
>-|TRBV3-1|14|-|TRBJ2-2
CASSQTARPGELFF
TGTGCCAGCAGCCAAACTGCCCGACCCGGGGAGCTGTTTTTT
>TRBD1|TRBV24-1|14|-|TRBJ2-3
CATMDRERADTQYF
TGTGCCACCATGGACAGGGAGCGCGCAGATACGCAGTATTTT
>TRBD1|TRBV15|15|-|TRBJ2-5
CATSLPLRGPETQYF
TGTGCCACCAGCCTGCCGTTGAGGGGGCCAGAGACCCAGTACTTC
>-|TRBV12-3/TRBV12-4|15|once|TRBJ1-5
CASRIGVNSNQPQHF
TGTGCCAGCAGAATAGGGGTGAATAGCAATCAGCCCCAGCATTTT
>-|TRBV7-9|15|-|TRBJ2-5
CASSLERGGEQTQYF
TGTGCCAGCAGCTTAGAGAGAGGAGGGGAACAGACCCAGTACTTC
>-|TRBV2|13|-|TRBJ2-1
CASSEGLLNEQFF
TGTGCCAGCAGTGAGGGACTCCTCAATGAGCAGTTCTTC
>TRBD1|TRBV12-5|14|-|TRBJ1-2
CASAPGQRSWGYTF
TGTGCTAGTGCCCCGGGACAGCGATCTTGGGGCTACACCTTC
>-|TRBV7-9|13|-|TRBJ2-7
CASSPPGTHEQYF
TGTGCCAGCAGCCCTCCCGGGACACACGAGCAGTACTTC
>-|TRBV5-6|13|-|TRBJ2-5
CASSPTARETQYF
TGTGCCAGCAGCCCGACTGCCCGGGAGACCCAGTACTTC
>-|TRBV3-1|14|-|TRBJ1-1
CASSHDALNTEAFF
TGTGCCAGCAGCCACGATGCATTGAACACTGAAGCTTTCTTT
>-|TRBV18|13|-|TRBJ2-5
CASSLGGSETQYF
TGTGCCAGCTCACTCGGGGGTTCGGAGACCCAGTACTTC
>-|TRBV7-2|16|-|TRBJ2-3
CASSLWGGRSTDTQYF
TGTGCCAGCAGCTTATGGGGGGGGCGTAGCACAGATACGCAGTATTTT
>-|TRBV29-1|13|-|TRBJ2-2
CSVLGKGAGELFF
TGCAGCGTTTTGGGAAAGGGGGCCGGGGAGCTGTTTTTT
>-|TRBV9|13|-|TRBJ2-7
CASSEGPEEEQYF
TGTGCCAGCAGTGAAGGGCCCGAGGAAGAGCAGTACTTC
>-|TRBV2|14|-|TRBJ2-1
CASRIDKPYNEQFF
TGTGCCAGCAGGATAGATAAACCCTACAATGAGCAGTTCTTC
>-|TRBV18|13|-|TRBJ1-2
CASSPGIQYGYTF
TGTGCCAGCTCACCAGGGATACAGTATGGCTACACCTTC
>-|TRBV20-1|13|-|TRBJ2-7
CSAAREISYEQYF
TGCAGTGCTGCACGAGAGATCTCCTACGAGCAGTACTTC
>-|TRBV12-5|11|-|TRBJ2-5
CASGGAQHQYF
TGTGCTAGTGGCGGGGCCCAACACCAGTACTTC
>-|TRBV20-1|15|-|TRBJ1-5
CSARDWGNGNQPQHF
TGCAGTGCTAGAGATTGGGGGAACGGCAATCAGCCCCAGCATTTT
>-|TRBV6-5|15|-|TRBJ1-1
CASSYTPAGGTEAFF
TGTGCCAGCAGTTACACACCCGCGGGGGGCACTGAAGCTTTCTTT
>-|TRBV7-8|13|-|TRBJ1-2
CASSLGGAEGYTF
TGTGCCAGCAGCTTAGGGGGCGCAGAGGGCTACACCTTC
>-|TRBV27|12|-|TRBJ2-1
CASSLEGNEQFF
TGTGCCAGCAGTTTAGAGGGCAATGAGCAGTTCTTC
>TRBD2|TRBV5-1|17|-|TRBJ2-1
CASSLEGSGGASGEQFF
TGCGCCAGCAGCTTGGAGGGGAGCGGGGGGGCAAGCGGTGAGCAGTTCTTC
>-|TRBV29-1|13|-|TRBJ2-1
CSVGGAVRDEQFF
TGCAGCGTTGGAGGAGCGGTACGAGATGAGCAGTTCTTC
>TRBD1|TRBV12-3/TRBV12-4|16|-|TRBJ1-5
CASSLTRRTGKQPQHF
TGTGCCAGCAGTTTAACCCGGCGGACAGGGAAGCAGCCCCAGCATTTT
>TRBD2|TRBV6-1|15|-|TRBJ2-3
CASTAGLAGVDTQYF
TGTGCCAGCACCGCGGGACTAGCGGGAGTAGATACGCAGTATTTT
>TRBD2|TRBV6-4|15|-|TRBJ2-3
CASSGLAGSTDTQYF
TGTGCCAGCAGTGGACTAGCGGGGAGCACAGATACGCAGTATTTT
>-|TRBV2|16|-|TRBJ1-4
CASSDGKTSPEGKLFF
TGTGCCAGCAGTGATGGGAAGACATCCCCAGAAGGAAAACTGTTTTTT